This entry features one T cell receptor beta chain sequence. These data belong to a study of shared clonotypes between healthy human individuals. The CDR3 extends over 10 amino acids. Germline V gene sequence: CDR1 MDHEN, CDR2 SYDVKM. Repertoires were generated with immunoSEQ multiplex PCR, while TCRdb's copy carries only in-frame clones and drops some. This sample has about 1 million clones, with 65% to 75% found just once. Memory CD4+ cells were the fraction left after CD45RA+ naive selection. This sequence originates from a man between 18 and 35 years old in good health. Sequencing input: memory CD4+ T cells sorted from blood. Subset here: CD45RA-negative fraction. The chain has TRBV28 and TRBJ2-5, with D unresolved. Judging by the DNA end, TRBJ2-7 fits better; the J call may be wrong. The CDR3 DNA follows: TGTGCCAGCGGGAAATACGAGCAGTACTTC. Encoded protein: CASGKYEQYF.